This T cell receptor (beta chain) was recovered during a study of control samples from healthy donors and cancer patients (dated by TCRdb to the early 2020s). With respect to this clone: What this receptor recognizes is not known. No quality values exist for individual bases; no much larger clone is one base distant.

The library was built by means of the immunoSEQ multiplex PCR assay. The table comes from immuneACCESS by way of TCRdb, which keeps in-frame sequences with V and J called. Part of the clones is missing from these tables; in studies checked, under half for an unresolved V gene and the rest for unknown reasons. The sample includes more than 100,000 clones, with approximately 90% observed a single time. Approximately 19% of the sample comes from the top ten. V sheds 2 bases and J sheds 4 bases, leaving 6 bases between their ends. The germline V gene (reference sequence) provides CDR1 GTSNPN and CDR2 SVGIG. The CDR3 has 13 amino acids, counting the end cysteine and phenylalanine. CDR3 DNA is the only sequence kept; it has 39 bases, read in frame from the first base.

The TCR originated in a man in his sixties with lung cancer. Sequenced: PBMCs. The V and J segments used are TRBV30 and TRBJ1-6, with the D gene too uncertain to name. The CDR3 sequence is CAWSLQYNSPLHF. The nucleotide sequence reads TGTGCCTGGAGTTTACAGTATAATTCACCCCTCCACTTT. Beyond the CDR3, the reference TRBV30 and TRBJ1-6 genes provide the residues; the full variable domain reads: SQTIHQWPATLVQPVGSPLSLECTVEGTSNPNLYWYRQAAGRGLQLLFYSVGIGQISSEVPQNLSASRPQDRQFILSSKKLLLSDSGFYLCAWSLQYNSPLHFGNGTRLTVT.